What follows are 9 T cell receptor beta chains derived from one specimen sequenced in a study of Ad26.COV2.S vaccination and SARS-CoV-2 variants. Measured with immunoSEQ multiplex PCR; TCRdb has only the in-frame clones, and not every one. The sample lists 120,000 to 150,000 clones; 80% to 90% were seen once. Specimen: peripheral blood, collected after recovery from COVID-19. These receptors came from a human donor who had recovered from COVID-19.

V usage is TRBV19 and J usage is TRBJ2-3; D may be TRBD1 or TRBD2 (6 bases each). Germline assignment: CDR1 LNHDA and CDR2 SQIVND (reference sequence). V lost 5 bases to trimming and J lost 0 bases, with 15 bases between them. CDR3 size: 16 residues. The CDR3, as DNA: TGTGCCAGTAGTTTCCGGGGGCGGGTCAGCACAGATACGCAGTATTTT. Amino acid sequence: CASSFRGRVSTDTQYF.

CDR3 sequence: CATQLPSAYNSPLHF. Here the CDR3 DNA reads TGTGCCACGCAGTTGCCAAGCGCCTATAATTCACCCCTCCACTTT. This chain uses TRBV28 with TRBJ1-6; D gene unclear. From germline, CDR1 is MDHEN and CDR2 SYDVKM. V gave up 10 bases and J gave up 2 bases, with 15 bases separating them. The CDR3 length is 15 residues.

J is TRBJ1-6 and V is TRBV4-3, with TRBD1 matching over 7 bases. Germline values: CDR1 LGHNA, CDR2 YSLEER. The CDR3 loop spans 17 amino acids. V lost 0 bases and J lost 12; bases outside the gene matches: 14. The CDR3 sequence is CASSQDGAGQIPLPLHF. DNA of the CDR3: TGCGCCAGCAGCCAAGACGGGGCGGGACAGATACCTTTACCCCTCCACTTT.

The J gene is TRBJ1-3, the V gene TRBV3-1 (or the pseudogene TRBV3-2); D might be TRBD1 (6 bases). The CDR3 has 15 amino acids. V was clipped by 4 bases and J by 0 bases, with 10 bases between them. Germline loops: CDR1 LGHDT, CDR2 YNNKEL (reference sequence). This CDR3 reads CASSPPGVSGNTIYF. The CDR3 DNA reads as TGTGCCAGCAGCCCCCCAGGGGTCTCTGGAAACACCATATATTTT.

The chain links TRBV28 to TRBJ1-1; D possibly corresponds to TRBD1 (5 bases). The CDR3 contains 15 residues. Germline assignment: CDR1 MDHEN and CDR2 SYDVKM. V lost 3 bases, J lost 4 bases, and 15 bases lay in between. The CDR3 here is CASSFPMIGGTEAFF. CDR3 coding DNA: TGTGCCAGCAGTTTCCCCATGATCGGGGGCACTGAAGCTTTCTTT.

This clone was counted a single time. This chain connects TRBV18 to TRBJ2-1; D is perhaps TRBD1 or TRBD2 (5 bases each). Trimming stripped 4 bases from V and 9 bases from J, with 16 bases between. The CDR3 has 14 amino acids. Germline values: CDR1 KGHSH, CDR2 LQKENI. The CDR3 DNA reads as TGTGCCAGCTCACACCGGGATGAGGGGAGTGAGCAGTTCTTC. Protein product: CASSHRDEGSEQFF.

V and J are TRBV5-4 and TRBJ2-5, with TRBD2 matching 7 bases. This CDR3 comprises 14 residues. V was clipped by 1 base and J by 2 bases; unmatched bases: 2. CDR1 and CDR2 (germline): SGHNT, YYREEE (reference sequence). The CDR3 reads CASSLKRGQETQYF. In nucleotides, the CDR3 is TGTGCCAGCAGCTTGAAGCGGGGTCAAGAGACCCAGTACTTC.

The rearrangement uses TRBV5-1 and TRBJ2-2; 7 bases align to TRBD1. Germline CDR1 reads SGHRS; CDR2 reads YFSETQ. With V trimmed by 2 bases and J by 2 bases, 9 bases remained unmatched. The CDR3 is 17 residues long. The CDR3 loop is CASSFLWDSPNTGELFF. DNA of the CDR3: TGCGCCAGCAGCTTTTTGTGGGACAGCCCTAACACCGGGGAGCTGTTTTTT. The variable domain in full, completed from reference TRBV5-1 and TRBJ2-2, reads KAGVTQTPRYLIKTRGQQVTLSCSPISGHRSVSWYQQTPGQGLQFLFEYFSETQRNKGNFPGRFSGRQFSNSRSEMNVSTLELGDSALYLCASSFLWDSPNTGELFFGEGSRLTVL.

The count of this clone is one. The chain joins TRBV7-9 to TRBJ1-4; 7 positions match TRBD1. The length of the CDR3 is 15 residues. V gave up 1 base and J gave up 4 bases; unmatched junction bases: 3. In germline, CDR1 is SEHNR, CDR2 FQNEAQ (reference sequence). The CDR3 here is CASSLGQGLNEKLFF. Here the CDR3 DNA reads TGTGCCAGCAGCTTAGGACAGGGCCTTAATGAAAAACTGTTTTTT.